These 2 T cell receptor beta chains came from one sample sequenced in a study of cytomegalovirus exposure and HLA in healthy donors. PCR employed 60 Vbeta and 13 Jbeta primers. Profiled with immunoSEQ multiplex PCR; TCRdb holds only in-frame clones, not every one. The sample lists 160,000 or so clones, around four fifths seen once, with approximately 12% in the top ten. Sample: PBMCs. Receptors were obtained from a man aged 50 or older in good health and CMV-seropositive.

Points on this clone: Other DNA sequences in this sample translate to the same CDR3. This sequence joins TRBV30 and TRBJ2-3; 7 bases match TRBD2. Germline-derived CDR1 and CDR2 are GTSNPN and SVGIG (reference sequence). The CDR3 sequence is 14 residues long. Trimming took 0 bases from V and 3 from J; bases not matched to a gene: 3. CDR3: CAWSVRGGTDTQYF. The CDR3 DNA is TGTGCCTGGAGTGTGCGCGGGGGAACAGATACGCAGTATTTT.

V gene TRBV7-9 combines with J gene TRBJ2-1; TRBD2 agrees at 9 bases. Germline CDR1 and CDR2: SEHNR and FQNEAQ (reference sequence). V lost 3 bases and J lost 5; bases outside the gene matches: 2. The CDR3 sequence is 14 residues long. The CDR3 region is CASSLGLANNEQFF. The CDR3 DNA follows: TGTGCCAGCAGCTTGGGACTAGCTAACAATGAGCAGTTCTTC.